These 23 T cell receptor beta chains were all obtained from the same sample, sequenced in a study of blood T cell repertoires in COVID-19. Here immunoSEQ multiplex PCR was the method, and the copy in TCRdb shows in-frame clones only, minus some. The sample lists under 350,000 clones, approximately 90% seen once, with roughly 5% in the top ten. Specimen: peripheral blood. The source of these receptors is a man in his forties with acute or convalescent COVID-19.

This chain connects TRBV7-9 to TRBJ1-2; possible D gene TRBD1, 5 bases. The CDR3 extends over 14 amino acids. V dropped 1 base and J dropped 4 bases, with 10 bases sitting between them. The germline gives CDR1 SEHNR, CDR2 FQNEAQ (reference sequence). The CDR3 coding sequence is TGTGCCAGCAGCTTAGGCGGGGACTTCTATGGCTACACCTTC. This encodes CASSLGGDFYGYTF.

This chain connects TRBV5-6 to TRBJ2-7; weak D call: TRBD1 (5 bases). The CDR3 contains 15 residues. The germline V gene has CDR1 SGHDT and CDR2 YYEEEE. The V end lost 4 bases, the J end lost 0 bases, and 14 bases lay between the germline ends. CDR3 residues: CASSGIGHLSYEQYF. The CDR3 nucleotides are TGTGCCAGCAGCGGAATCGGACACCTCTCCTACGAGCAGTACTTC.

The CDR3 DNA reads TGTGCCAGCAGCTCACGGGGCAGGGGACGGTATGGCTACACCTTC. As protein: CASSSRGRGRYGYTF. The genes are TRBV5-6 and TRBJ1-2; possibly TRBD1 for D (6 bases). Germline V gene data show CDR1 as SGHDT and CDR2 as YYEEEE. CDR3 length: 15 amino acids. V lost 3 bases, J lost 5 bases, and 17 bases lay in between.

V gene TRBV7-9 combines with J gene TRBJ1-4; D may be TRBD1 (6 bases). Germline CDR1 SEHNR, CDR2 FQNEAQ (reference sequence). This CDR3 region has 15 residues. Trimming removed 5 bases at V and 3 bases at J, with 13 bases between. CDR3 in amino acids: CASSLTGISNEKLFF. In DNA form, the CDR3 reads TGTGCCAGCAGCCTTACAGGGATATCTAATGAAAAACTGTTTTTT.

J is TRBJ1-5 and V is TRBV6-1; 9 bases are a match to TRBD1. After removal of 4 bases from V and 7 bases from J, the junction contained 14 bases not matched to a gene. The germline V gene has CDR1 MNHNS and CDR2 SASEGT. This CDR3 comprises 17 residues. In DNA, the CDR3 is TGTGCCAGCAGTGGGAGGGACAGGGAACTCCGACGGCAGCCCCAGCATTTT. Translation: CASSGRDRELRRQPQHF.

The chain is built from TRBV4-2 and TRBJ1-3; TRBD1 agrees at 7 bases. This CDR3 has 14 amino acids. V shed 0 bases, J shed 7 bases, and the junction held 3 bases outside the gene matches. Germline V lookup: CDR1 LGHNA, CDR2 YNFKEQ. The CDR3 DNA is TGTGCCAGCAGCCAAGATCTCAGGGGGAACACCATATATTTT. It translates to CASSQDLRGNTIYF.

This clone occurred once. The V call is TRBV9, the J call TRBJ1-4; TRBD1 agrees at 9 bases. V shed 4 bases and J 10 bases; nucleotides not matched to a gene: 17. Per germline, CDR1 SGDLS and CDR2 YYNGEE. The CDR3 contains 17 residues. CDR3 coding DNA: TGTGCCAGCAGCCCTCGACTAGGGGGGACAGGGACTGGAAAACTGTTTTTT. Translation: CASSPRLGGTGTGKLFF.

This chain uses TRBV19 with TRBJ2-3, with 10 bases fitting TRBD2. Trimming removed 1 base from V and 2 bases from J; junction bases left unmatched: 3. This CDR3 has 16 residues. Germline-derived CDR1 and CDR2 are LNHDA and SQIVND (reference sequence). This CDR3 reads CASSIGSGGFTDTQYF. CDR3 in DNA: TGTGCCAGTAGTATAGGTAGCGGGGGGTTCACAGATACGCAGTATTTT.

The V call is TRBV6-6, the J call TRBJ1-4, with D uncertain. Germline CDR1 reads MNHNY; CDR2 reads SVGAGI (reference sequence). The CDR3 sequence is 12 residues long. V lost 4 bases and J 8 bases, leaving 8 bases between the germline ends. The CDR3 reads CASSWSREKLFF. The CDR3, as DNA: TGTGCCAGCAGTTGGTCCAGGGAAAAACTGTTTTTT.

This chain connects TRBV5-1 to TRBJ2-7, with 7 bases fitting TRBD2. V shed 0 bases, J shed 1 base, and the junction held 10 bases outside the gene matches. The CDR3 sequence is 17 residues long. The germline gives CDR1 SGHRS, CDR2 YFSETQ. The CDR3 spells CASSLVARRGGSYEQYF. CDR3 nucleotides: TGCGCCAGCAGCTTGGTTGCCCGAAGGGGAGGGTCCTACGAGCAGTACTTC.

The V and J genes are TRBV3-1 (or the pseudogene TRBV3-2) and TRBJ1-5, with 8 bases identical to TRBD1. Germline CDR1 LGHDT, CDR2 YNNKEL (reference sequence). The CDR3 has 17 amino acids. V was pared by 1 base and J by 4 bases, with 9 bases of the junction left unmatched. DNA of the CDR3: TGTGCCAGCAGCCAAGGTCCACAGGGGGGCTCAAATCAGCCCCAGCATTTT. This encodes CASSQGPQGGSNQPQHF.

This sequence joins TRBV6-6 and TRBJ2-3, with 7 bases aligning to TRBD1. V dropped 5 bases and J dropped 1; count of bases not matched to a gene: 3. The germline CDR1 and CDR2 sequences are MNHNY and SVGAGI (reference sequence). The CDR3 has 14 amino acids. CDR3 sequence reads: CASSTRGRTDTQYF. In DNA form, the CDR3 reads TGTGCCAGCAGTACGAGGGGGCGCACAGATACGCAGTATTTT.

J is TRBJ1-1 and V is TRBV6-5, with TRBD1 identical over 8 bases. The CDR3 contains 15 residues. J was trimmed by 3 bases and V by 6 bases; bases with no gene match: 9. From germline, CDR1 is MNHEY and CDR2 SVGAGI. The CDR3 coding sequence is TGTGCCAGCAGCCAAAGGGTACAGGGGGACACTGAAGCTTTCTTT. Translating gives CASSQRVQGDTEAFF.

The chain uses TRBV5-4 and TRBJ2-3, with TRBD2 identical over 13 bases. CDR1 and CDR2 from the germline V gene are SGHNT and YYREEE (reference sequence). The CDR3 has 16 residues. V lost 2 bases, J lost 3 bases, and 3 bases stayed unmatched. The CDR3 loop reads CASSLRLAGGTDTQYF. The CDR3 bases are TGTGCCAGCAGCTTACGACTAGCGGGGGGAACAGATACGCAGTATTTT.

The CDR3 protein is CASRGDSNQPQHF. DNA for the CDR3: TGTGCCAGCAGAGGGGATAGCAATCAGCCCCAGCATTTT. This sequence joins TRBV2 and TRBJ1-5, with D possibly matching TRBD1 (5 bases). Trimming took off 6 bases at V and 0 bases at J, with 6 bases between the two ends. Germline CDR1 is SNHLY and CDR2 is FYNNEI. The CDR3 runs to 13 residues.

The chain recombines TRBV2 with TRBJ2-1; 8 bases fit TRBD1. Unmatched junction bases numbered 5, after V lost 6 bases and J lost 1 base. Germline V gene sequence: CDR1 SNHLY, CDR2 FYNNEI. This CDR3 has 15 residues. The CDR3 spells CASRVDRGSYNEQFF. CDR3 in DNA: TGTGCCAGCAGGGTCGACAGGGGATCCTACAATGAGCAGTTCTTC.

This chain uses TRBV7-2 with TRBJ2-7, with 10 bases that match TRBD2. The CDR3 has 16 residues. Germline V gene data show CDR1 as SGHTA and CDR2 as FQGNSA. The trim removed 6 bases at V and 0 bases at J, leaving 8 bases unmatched. DNA of the CDR3: TGTGCCAGCAGTTCCCTACTAGCGGGAACCTCCTACGAGCAGTACTTC. Translation: CASSSLLAGTSYEQYF.

The CDR3 DNA follows: TGCAGCGTTGAAGAACAAAGCTCCTACAATGAGCAGTTCTTC. Its translation is CSVEEQSSYNEQFF. V gene TRBV29-1 combines with J gene TRBJ2-1, with D hard to call. The V gene's germline CDR1 is SQVTM and CDR2 ANQGSEA. The CDR3 runs to 14 residues. The V end lost 0 bases, the J end lost 0 bases, and 6 bases lay between the germline ends.

This clone was detected only once. The V gene is TRBV24-1, the J gene TRBJ2-3; TRBD1 matches at 9 bases. After removal of 4 bases from V and 2 bases from J, the junction contained 9 bases not matched to a gene. There are 17 residues in the CDR3. Germline V lookup: CDR1 KGHDR, CDR2 SFDVKD. In DNA form, the CDR3 reads TGTGCCACCAGTGACACCGGACAGGGGCGATTCACAGATACGCAGTATTTT. This codes for CATSDTGQGRFTDTQYF.

The table lists this clone with a count of one. This chain links TRBV5-1 with TRBJ2-1; 11 bases are a match to TRBD1. Looked up from germline, CDR1 is SGHRS and CDR2 is YFSETQ. This CDR3 contains 15 residues. The J segment lost 7 bases and the V segment lost 6 bases, leaving 9 bases of the junction unmatched. The CDR3 loop is CASTSRTGGNNEQFF. The CDR3 DNA follows: TGCGCCAGCACGTCCCGGACAGGGGGCAATAATGAGCAGTTCTTC.

This chain links TRBV5-6 with TRBJ2-5, with a possible D match to TRBD2 (5 bases). This CDR3 has 13 amino acids. Germline V gives CDR1 SGHDT, CDR2 YYEEEE. Trimming pared 1 base from V and 7 bases from J, leaving 11 bases between. The CDR3 sequence is CASSLRLRGTQYF. In DNA, the CDR3 is TGTGCCAGCAGCTTGCGTCTTCGGGGGACCCAGTACTTC.

The chain couples TRBV28 to TRBJ1-6; unclear D gene. V shed 4 bases and J shed 7 bases, with 5 bases lying between them. Germline V gene sequence: CDR1 MDHEN, CDR2 SYDVKM. The CDR3 runs 12 residues. CDR3 sequence (DNA): TGTGCCAGCAGTTCGGTAAATTCACCCCTCCACTTT. Translating gives CASSSVNSPLHF.

The chain combines TRBV12-3 or TRBV12-4 with TRBJ1-3; D call uncertain. Trimming left V 5 bases short and J 2 bases short, with 7 bases between. CDR3 size: 13 residues. CDR3 region: CASSLTTGNTIYF. The CDR3 bases are TGTGCCAGCAGTCTCACTACTGGAAACACCATATATTTT.